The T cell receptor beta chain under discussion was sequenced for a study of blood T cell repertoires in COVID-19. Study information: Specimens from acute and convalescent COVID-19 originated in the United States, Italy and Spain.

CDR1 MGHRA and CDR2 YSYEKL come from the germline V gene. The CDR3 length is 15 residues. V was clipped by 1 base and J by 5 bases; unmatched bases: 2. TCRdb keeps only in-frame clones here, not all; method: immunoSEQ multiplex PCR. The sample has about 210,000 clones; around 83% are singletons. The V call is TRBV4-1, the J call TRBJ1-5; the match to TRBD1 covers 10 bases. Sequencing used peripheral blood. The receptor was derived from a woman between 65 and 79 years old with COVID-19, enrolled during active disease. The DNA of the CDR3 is TGCGCCAGCAGCCAAGTGACAGGGGGCTATCAGCCCCAGCATTTT. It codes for CASSQVTGGYQPQHF.